A single sample gave rise to the 7 T cell receptor beta chains below, sequenced in a study of blood T cell repertoires in COVID-19. Profiling relied on immunoSEQ multiplex PCR, and the TCRdb table lists in-frame clones only, not all of them. The sample consists of around 150,000 clones, about nine tenths of them appearing once. The sample comprised peripheral blood. These receptors came from a man aged 45-65 years with active COVID-19.

V and J are TRBV20-1 and TRBJ2-5, with TRBD2 identical over 9 bases. The trim removed 3 bases at V and 1 base at J, leaving 6 bases unmatched. This CDR3 has 15 residues. From germline, CDR1 is DFQATT and CDR2 SNEGSKA (reference sequence). This CDR3 is CSASRLAGIQETQYF. Written as DNA, the CDR3 is TGCAGTGCTAGTCGGCTAGCGGGGATCCAAGAGACCCAGTACTTC.

The chain uses TRBV4-2 and TRBJ1-4; TRBD1 aligns across 8 bases. In germline, CDR1 is LGHNA, CDR2 YNFKEQ. The CDR3 is made up of 19 amino acids. Trimming took 0 bases from V and 0 from J; bases not matched to a gene: 9. CDR3: CASSQDAHRGAATNEKLFF. CDR3 in DNA: TGTGCCAGCAGCCAAGATGCCCACAGGGGGGCGGCAACTAATGAAAAACTGTTTTTT.

The chain uses TRBV6-6 and TRBJ1-4; 7 bases match TRBD1. V trimming: 1 base; J trimming: 1 base; junction bases outside the gene matches: 3. This CDR3 spans 16 amino acids. Germline V gene lookup returns CDR1 MNHNY and CDR2 SVGAGI (reference sequence). The CDR3: CASSYWQGVTNEKLFF. CDR3 coding DNA: TGTGCCAGCAGTTACTGGCAGGGGGTAACTAATGAAAAACTGTTTTTT.

The chain recombines TRBV7-9 with TRBJ2-5; 8 bases are shared with TRBD2. After removal of 2 bases from V and 3 bases from J, the junction contained 14 bases not matched to a gene. The CDR3 covers 18 residues. The V gene's germline CDR1 is SEHNR and CDR2 FQNEAQ (reference sequence). The CDR3: CASSLSAAGGGREETQYF. The CDR3 DNA reads TGTGCCAGCAGCTTATCGGCCGCTGGCGGGGGGCGGGAAGAGACCCAGTACTTC.

This clone was recorded only once. The rearrangement joins TRBV29-1 to TRBJ2-5, with D perhaps TRBD2 (6 bases). Trimming left V 8 bases short and J 1 base short, with 14 bases between. Germline CDR1 SQVTM, CDR2 ANQGSEA. This CDR3 contains 13 residues. The CDR3 loop is CSFRRASQETQYF. As DNA, the CDR3 is TGCAGCTTCAGGAGGGCTTCCCAAGAGACCCAGTACTTC. Full variable domain (rest looked up from reference TRBV29-1 and TRBJ2-5): SAVISQKPSRDICQRGTSLTIQCQVDSQVTMMFWYRQQPGQSLTLIATANQGSEATYESGFVIDKFPISRPNLTFSTLTVSNMSPEDSSIYLCSFRRASQETQYFGPGTRLLVL.

This clone has only one observation. This rearrangement joins TRBV15 to TRBJ1-5; no firm D call. This CDR3 is 15 amino acids long. Looked up from germline, CDR1 is LNHNV and CDR2 is YYDKDF (reference sequence). The germline V and J ends were trimmed by 9 bases and 0 bases, with 15 bases remaining between them. The CDR3 is CATTRSSYSNQPQHF. As DNA, the CDR3 is TGTGCCACAACGCGGAGCAGCTATAGCAATCAGCCCCAGCATTTT.

The genes are TRBV6-5 and TRBJ1-5; TRBD1 matches at 7 bases. CDR1 and CDR2 from the germline V gene are MNHEY and SVGAGI. V lost 4 bases, J lost 4 bases, and 4 bases stayed unmatched. The CDR3 runs 14 residues. DNA for the CDR3: TGTGCCAGCAGTTCAGACAGGGTTAATCAGCCCCAGCATTTT. Residues: CASSSDRVNQPQHF.